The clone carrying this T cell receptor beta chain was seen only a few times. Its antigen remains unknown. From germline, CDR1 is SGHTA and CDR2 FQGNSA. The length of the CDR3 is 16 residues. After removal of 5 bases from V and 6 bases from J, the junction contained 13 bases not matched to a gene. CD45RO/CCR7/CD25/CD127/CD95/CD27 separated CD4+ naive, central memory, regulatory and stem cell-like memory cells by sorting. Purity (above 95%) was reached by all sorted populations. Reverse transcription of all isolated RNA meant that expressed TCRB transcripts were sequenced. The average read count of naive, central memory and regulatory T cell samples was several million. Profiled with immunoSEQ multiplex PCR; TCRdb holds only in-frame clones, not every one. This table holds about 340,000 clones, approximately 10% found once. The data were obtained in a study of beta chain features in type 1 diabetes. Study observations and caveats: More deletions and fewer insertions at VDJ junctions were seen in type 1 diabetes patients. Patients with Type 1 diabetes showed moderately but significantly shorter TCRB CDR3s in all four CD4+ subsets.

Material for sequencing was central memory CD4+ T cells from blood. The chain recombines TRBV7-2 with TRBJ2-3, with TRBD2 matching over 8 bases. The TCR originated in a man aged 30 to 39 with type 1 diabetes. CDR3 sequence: CASSPTRGGSRDTQYF. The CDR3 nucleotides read TGTGCCAGCAGCCCTACTCGCGGGGGGTCGAGGGATACGCAGTATTTT.